A single sample is the source of the 10 T cell receptor beta chains below, sequenced in a study of blood T cells in healthy people across ages. The second PCR ran about 6 to 11 cycles with a sample-barcoded 5' primer and J-beta primers. Via MiXCR, TCRdb re-called the 5' RACE reads, giving one row per CDR3 protein. The top ten clones hold 7.9% of a sample with more than 1.4 million distinct CDR3 sequences, roughly 45% of them seen once. Sequenced material: blood. The origin of the receptors is a woman aged 18 to 35 in good health.

This chain uses TRBV19 with TRBJ1-5, with D unresolved. The germline CDR1 and CDR2 sequences are LNHDA and SQIVND (reference sequence). V was trimmed by 5 bases and J by 0 bases, leaving 11 bases between them. This CDR3 comprises 15 residues. The CDR3 DNA reads TGTGCCAGTAGTTTGGACCACTATAGCAATCAGCCCCAGCATTTT. Protein: CASSLDHYSNQPQHF.

In this sample, this clonotype turned up a few times. J is TRBJ1-5 and V is TRBV7-2; D gene unclear. Germline CDR1 is SGHTA and CDR2 is FQGNSA. The V gene lost 3 bases and the J gene lost 7 bases, with 13 bases spanning the gap. The CDR3 length is 14 residues. CDR3 DNA: TGTGCCAGCAGCTTCGGGTCCCTGGGACAGCCCCAGCATTTT. It yields the protein CASSFGSLGQPQHF. The whole variable domain, filled in from reference TRBV7-2 and TRBJ1-5, reads GAGVSQSPSNKVTEKGKDVELRCDPISGHTALYWYRQSLGQGLEFLIYFQGNSAPDKSGLPSDRFSAERTGGSVSTLTIQRTQQEDSAVYLCASSFGSLGQPQHFGDGTRLSIL.

This clonotype was counted between two and nine times. The chain joins TRBV5-1 to TRBJ2-5, with D perhaps TRBD1 or TRBD2 (5 bases each). V dropped 0 bases and J dropped 6 bases, with 18 bases sitting between them. The germline V gene encodes CDR1 SGHRS and CDR2 YFSETQ. This CDR3 comprises 16 residues. The CDR3 here is CASSLAKMGPGKTQYF. CDR3 nucleotide sequence: TGCGCCAGCAGCTTGGCGAAAATGGGACCGGGAAAGACCCAGTACTTC.

The chain carries TRBV6-5 and TRBJ2-1, with 7 bases fitting TRBD1. Germline V lookup: CDR1 MNHEY, CDR2 SVGAGI. The V segment lost 2 bases and the J segment 8 bases; nucleotides outside the gene matches: 6. CDR3 size: 14 residues. Here the CDR3 reads CASSYSGQADEQFF. The CDR3 DNA reads TGTGCCAGCAGTTACAGCGGACAGGCCGATGAGCAGTTCTTC.

The chain combines TRBV12-3 or TRBV12-4 with TRBJ2-1; no clear D gene. The germline V and J ends were trimmed by 6 bases and 0 bases, with 9 bases remaining between them. The length of the CDR3 is 14 residues. The CDR3 region is CASSPDFSYNEQFF. CDR3 bases: TGTGCCAGCAGCCCGGATTTCTCCTACAATGAGCAGTTCTTC.

V usage is TRBV3-1 and J usage is TRBJ2-5, with 7 bases that match TRBD1. Germline CDR1 reads LGHDT; CDR2 reads YNNKEL (reference sequence). The CDR3 consists of 15 residues. The ends lost 0 bases at V and 9 bases at J; junction bases unmatched: 10. In DNA form, the CDR3 reads TGTGCCAGCAGCCAAGATAATACAGGGGAGAGACCCCAGTACTTC. Translated: CASSQDNTGERPQYF.

The chain uses TRBV6-5 and TRBJ2-7; the D is unclear. Trimming cost V 0 bases and J 7 bases, with 16 bases left between them. Germline V gene data show CDR1 as MNHEY and CDR2 as SVGAGI. The CDR3 contains 15 residues. The CDR3 nucleotides read TGTGCCAGCAGTTACTCGCTGGGCAGAGAAAGGGAGCAGTACTTC. Its protein is CASSYSLGREREQYF.

The table lists this clonotype with many counts. V is TRBV5-1 and J is TRBJ2-1; 8 bases are shared with TRBD1. This CDR3 spans 14 amino acids. CDR1 is SGHRS and CDR2 is YFSETQ in the germline V gene. The trim removed 4 bases at V and 5 bases at J, leaving 5 bases unmatched. The CDR3 coding sequence is TGCGCCAGCAGCGTCCGGGACAGGCACAATGAGCAGTTCTTC. Its protein is CASSVRDRHNEQFF.

The chain employs TRBV2 and TRBJ2-2, with D possibly TRBD2 on 5 matching bases. Between the trimmed V and J ends, which lost 2 bases and 5 bases, there was a span of 12 bases. CDR3 length: 15 residues. Germline V gene lookup returns CDR1 SNHLY and CDR2 FYNNEI. DNA for the CDR3: TGTGCCAGCAGTGAATGGGGAGAAGCAACCGGGGAGCTGTTTTTT. This sequence encodes CASSEWGEATGELFF.

This clonotype has a handful of counts. J is TRBJ2-3 and V is TRBV4-2; D may be TRBD2 (6 bases). The CDR3 covers 16 residues. Germline V gene data show CDR1 as LGHNA and CDR2 as YNFKEQ. The germline V and J ends were trimmed by 0 bases and 0 bases, with 10 bases remaining between them. The CDR3 protein is CASSQESAGSTDTQYF. The CDR3 DNA reads as TGTGCCAGCAGCCAAGAGTCCGCGGGAAGCACAGATACGCAGTATTTT.